The T cell receptor (beta chain) under discussion was sequenced for a study of monozygotic twins with inflammatory bowel disease. Findings of the study overall: Repertoire similarity matched across concordant and discordant twins, perhaps owing to limited power. Clonotypes shared with others were fewer in IBD patients than in healthy twins, especially with disease activity.

Comments on this clonotype: Its antigen is unidentified.

The CDR3 totals 12 residues. The germline V gene encodes CDR1 KGHSH and CDR2 LQKENI. Every sample had its cDNA made across eight separate reactions. Nested PCRs of approximately 17 and 9 cycles, two in total, were run on TCRalpha and TCRbeta cDNA. TCRdb reworked the 5' RACE reads into one entry per CDR3 protein, no DNA. Recorded for this sample: about 350,000 distinct CDR3 sequences. This clonotype was sampled from a human donor with ulcerative colitis or Crohn's disease, or a healthy co-twin of an affected twin (not recorded which). Sequencing was performed on blood. The rearrangement links TRBV18 to TRBJ2-7. CDR3: CASSPYSNEQYF.